The 22 T cell receptor beta chains presented below share a single source sample, sequenced in a study of T cell responses to AZD1222 COVID-19 vaccine. TCRdb keeps only in-frame clones here, not all; method: immunoSEQ multiplex PCR. The sample lists approximately 140,000 clones, approximately 94% occurring once. The sequencing here drew on peripheral blood, taken on day 0 of AZD1222 vaccination. Source of these receptors: an adult in good health.

The count of this clone is one. CDR3 amino acids: CASSSFTGGGTEAFF. The CDR3 coding sequence is TGTGCCAGCAGCTCCTTTACGGGGGGGGGCACTGAAGCTTTCTTT. This chain joins TRBV7-8 and TRBJ1-1, with D tentatively TRBD1 (5 bases). This CDR3 comprises 15 residues. Per the germline V gene, CDR1 is SGHVS and CDR2 is FQNEAQ. The V gene lost 4 bases and the J gene lost 4 bases, with 16 bases spanning the gap.

The chain recombines TRBV5-1 with TRBJ1-3; 9 nucleotides agree with TRBD1. Trimming cost V 4 bases and J 4 bases; bases outside gene matches: 3. CDR3 length equals 14 residues. CDR1 SGHRS and CDR2 YFSETQ come from the germline V gene. The CDR3 DNA reads as TGCGCCAGCAGCCAGGGACAGGGAGGAAACACCATATATTTT. Its translation is CASSQGQGGNTIYF.

This clone was seen once. The genes are TRBV24-1 and TRBJ2-1; D is undetermined. Trimming took 9 bases from V and 4 from J, leaving 12 bases between them. Germline values: CDR1 KGHDR, CDR2 SFDVKD. The CDR3 has 13 residues. In DNA, the CDR3 is TGTGCCACCGCGGACGATTTTTACAATGAGCAGTTCTTC. Translating it yields CATADDFYNEQFF.

The chain is built from TRBV5-1 and TRBJ2-1, with 12 bases aligning to TRBD2. The CDR3 spans 16 residues. CDR1 is SGHRS, CDR2 YFSETQ, per germline. J was trimmed by 9 bases and V by 0 bases; bases with no gene match: 7. CDR3 region: CASSLATSGGRGEQFF. As DNA, the CDR3 is TGCGCCAGCAGCTTGGCGACTAGCGGGGGTCGGGGTGAGCAGTTCTTC.

The chain uses TRBV21-1 and TRBJ2-7. TRBV21-1 is designated a pseudogene. The CDR3 is 14 residues long. The CDR3, as DNA: TGTGCCAGCAACCTTTCCGGGACCCCCTTTGAGCAGTACGTC. Protein: CASNLSGTPFEQYV.

The chain links TRBV2 to TRBJ2-5; a weak D match, TRBD1 (6 bases). This CDR3 has 14 residues. Germline CDR1 SNHLY, CDR2 FYNNEI. Trimming took off 4 bases at V and 5 bases at J, with 14 bases between the two ends. CDR3 coding DNA: TGTGCCAGCAGTGTTGCCACAGGGCGGGAGACCCAGTACTTC. Amino acid sequence: CASSVATGRETQYF.

The V and J genes are TRBV7-2 and TRBJ1-5, with D possibly matching TRBD1 (5 bases). Germline V gene sequence: CDR1 SGHTA, CDR2 FQGNSA. Trimming pared 1 base from V and 7 bases from J, leaving 11 bases between. This CDR3 is built from 14 residues. CDR3 bases: TGTGCCAGCAGCTTAGGGGGGGGTCGCCAGCCCCAGCATTTT. It codes for CASSLGGGRQPQHF.

This clone was counted between two and nine times. The V and J genes are TRBV19 and TRBJ1-4, with 10 positions matching TRBD1. CDR1 is LNHDA, CDR2 SQIVND, per germline (reference sequence). V lost 5 bases to trimming and J lost 4 bases; unmatched junction nucleotides: 10. This CDR3 has 17 amino acids. CDR3 residues: CASSARDRGGGNEKLFF. The CDR3 DNA reads as TGTGCCAGTAGTGCGCGGGACAGGGGAGGAGGTAATGAAAAACTGTTTTTT. Full variable domain (missing parts from reference TRBV19 and TRBJ1-4): DGGITQSPKYLFRKEGQNVTLSCEQNLNHDAMYWYRQDPGQGLRLIYYSQIVNDFQKGDIAEGYSVSREKKESFPLTVTSAQKNPTAFYLCASSARDRGGGNEKLFFGSGTQLSVL.

The rearrangement joins TRBV5-1 to TRBJ2-2, with TRBD2 matching over 10 bases. Germline assignment: CDR1 SGHRS and CDR2 YFSETQ. This CDR3 contains 16 residues. The V and J ends lost 1 base and 0 bases, in that order; junction bases with no gene match: 0. As DNA, the CDR3 is TGCGCCAGCAGCTTGACTAGCGGGGCGAACACCGGGGAGCTGTTTTTT. Protein product: CASSLTSGANTGELFF.

The J gene is TRBJ1-2, the V gene TRBV27; no definite D call. V was cut by 8 bases and J by 3 bases, with 13 bases left in between. Germline V gives CDR1 MNHEY, CDR2 SMNVEV (reference sequence). The CDR3 is made up of 13 amino acids. The CDR3 loop reads CASGYRGDYGYTF. The DNA of the CDR3 is TGTGCCAGCGGGTACCGGGGAGACTATGGCTACACCTTC.

The sample holds one count of this clone. CDR3 DNA sequence: TGTGCCAGTAGTATGCAGAGCTATCAGCCCCAGCATTTT. This codes for CASSMQSYQPQHF. This chain connects TRBV19 to TRBJ1-5; D gene uncertain. CDR3 length equals 13 residues. The V gene lost 3 bases and the J gene lost 5 bases, with 8 bases spanning the gap. Per the germline V gene, CDR1 is LNHDA and CDR2 is SQIVND (reference sequence).

This sequence joins TRBV9 and TRBJ1-1, with D hard to call. This CDR3 comprises 11 residues. Germline V gene lookup returns CDR1 SGDLS and CDR2 YYNGEE. Trimming stripped 3 bases from V and 5 bases from J, with 5 bases between. The CDR3 nucleotides are TGTGCCAGCAGCGCGGGGACTGAAGCTTTCTTT. Protein sequence: CASSAGTEAFF.

The chain recombines TRBV29-1 with TRBJ1-1, with TRBD1 as a possible D gene (6 bases). Germline V gene sequence: CDR1 SQVTM, CDR2 ANQGSEA. This CDR3 region has 13 residues. The ends were cut back, 8 bases at V and 1 base at J, with 14 bases in the middle. The CDR3 loop reads CSSKQGRNTEAFF. CDR3 DNA: TGCAGCTCTAAACAGGGTAGGAACACTGAAGCTTTCTTT.

This rearrangement joins TRBV11-2 to TRBJ2-1; 16 nucleotides agree with TRBD2. The V gene's germline CDR1 is SGHAT and CDR2 FQNNGV. CDR3 length: 15 residues. With V trimmed by 4 bases and J by 8 bases, 2 bases remained unmatched. The CDR3 DNA is TGTGCCAGCAGCTCGGGACTAGCGGGGGGGCATGAGCAGTTCTTC. Translated, it gives CASSSGLAGGHEQFF.

The chain carries TRBV6-5 and TRBJ2-1; 9 bases align to TRBD2. The CDR3 spans 15 residues. The V and J ends lost 2 bases and 5 bases, in that order; junction bases with no gene match: 4. The V gene's germline CDR1 is MNHEY and CDR2 SVGAGI. The CDR3 sequence is CASSYAGGPHNEQFF. In nucleotides, the CDR3 is TGTGCCAGCAGTTACGCGGGAGGGCCCCACAATGAGCAGTTCTTC.

Of note for this clone: The same CDR3 is also encoded by other DNA sequences in this sample. The chain combines TRBV12-3 or TRBV12-4 with TRBJ1-2; no definite D call. The CDR3 is 13 residues long. V lost 5 bases and J lost 7, with 14 bases in between. The CDR3 here is CASSLGLGSGYTF. CDR3 sequence (DNA): TGTGCCAGCAGTCTGGGCTTGGGATCTGGCTACACCTTC.

This chain connects TRBV28 to TRBJ1-1, with TRBD1 matching over 7 bases. The CDR3 extends over 15 amino acids. Looked up from germline, CDR1 is MDHEN and CDR2 is SYDVKM. V trimming: 1 base; J trimming: 1 base; junction bases outside the gene matches: 3. The CDR3 region has the DNA TGTGCCAGCAGTTTATACAGGACAGGGAACACTGAAGCTTTCTTT. Translation gives CASSLYRTGNTEAFF.

This CDR3 reads CASRGQGSGELFF. The DNA for the CDR3 is TGTGCCAGCAGGGGACAGGGATCCGGGGAGCTGTTTTTT. The chain carries TRBV12-3 or TRBV12-4 and TRBJ2-2; 9 bases are shared with TRBD1. This CDR3 region has 13 residues. V trimming: 6 bases; J trimming: 6 bases; junction bases outside the gene matches: 2.

This rearrangement joins TRBV9 to TRBJ2-7, with no clear D. V was shortened by 0 bases and J by 3 bases, with 7 bases between the two germline ends. Germline V gene lookup returns CDR1 SGDLS and CDR2 YYNGEE. CDR3 length: 13 residues. Written as DNA, the CDR3 is TGTGCCAGCAGCGTAGGGCAAAGCTACGAGCAGTACGTC. The encoded protein is CASSVGQSYEQYV.

The rearrangement uses TRBV7-9 and TRBJ1-4; 9 nucleotides agree with TRBD1. The CDR3 totals 15 residues. CDR1 and CDR2 (germline): SEHNR, FQNEAQ (reference sequence). J lost 4 bases, V lost 4 bases, and 4 bases had no gene match. Written as DNA, the CDR3 is TGTGCCAGCAGCTCCAAGACAGGGGGTAATGAAAAACTGTTTTTT. This codes for CASSSKTGGNEKLFF.

The chain links TRBV19 to TRBJ1-1; weak D call: TRBD1 (6 bases). Germline values: CDR1 LNHDA, CDR2 SQIVND (reference sequence). Trimming removed 6 bases at V and 5 bases at J, with 16 bases between. CDR3 length: 14 amino acids. The CDR3 loop reads CASSITGMGTEAFF. CDR3 bases: TGTGCCAGTAGCATAACAGGGATGGGGACTGAAGCTTTCTTT.

V usage is TRBV27 and J usage is TRBJ1-2; the match to TRBD1 covers 10 bases. With 2 bases clipped from V and 2 bases from J, the junction kept 2 bases outside the gene matches. CDR1 is MNHEY and CDR2 is SMNVEV in the germline V gene (reference sequence). CDR3 length: 15 amino acids. The CDR3 here is CASSLAGQGNYGYTF. DNA of the CDR3: TGTGCCAGCAGTTTAGCGGGACAGGGGAACTATGGCTACACCTTC.